A single T cell receptor (beta chain) is shown here with its context. This CDR3 spans 14 amino acids. V was clipped by 4 bases and J by 4 bases, with 11 bases between them. Germline V gives CDR1 MNHEY, CDR2 SVGEGT. This entry is derived from a study of blood T cells in healthy people across ages. The authors ran a second PCR of roughly 6 to 11 cycles using a sample-barcoded 5' primer and a J-beta primer mix. A template-switch adaptor that had 12 random nucleotides put a tag on each cDNA molecule. MiXCR, run by TCRdb on the 5' RACE reads, gives a single entry per CDR3 protein. Among approximately 730,000 distinct CDR3 sequences listed, about 55% were seen once.

This sequence originates from an elderly man in good health. The sample comprised blood. The chain uses TRBV6-2 or TRBV6-3 and TRBJ1-5, with a possible D match to TRBD1 (5 bases). The CDR3 spells CASSWGGWNQPQHF. The CDR3 DNA reads TGTGCCAGCAGTTGGGGGGGTTGGAATCAGCCCCAGCATTTT.